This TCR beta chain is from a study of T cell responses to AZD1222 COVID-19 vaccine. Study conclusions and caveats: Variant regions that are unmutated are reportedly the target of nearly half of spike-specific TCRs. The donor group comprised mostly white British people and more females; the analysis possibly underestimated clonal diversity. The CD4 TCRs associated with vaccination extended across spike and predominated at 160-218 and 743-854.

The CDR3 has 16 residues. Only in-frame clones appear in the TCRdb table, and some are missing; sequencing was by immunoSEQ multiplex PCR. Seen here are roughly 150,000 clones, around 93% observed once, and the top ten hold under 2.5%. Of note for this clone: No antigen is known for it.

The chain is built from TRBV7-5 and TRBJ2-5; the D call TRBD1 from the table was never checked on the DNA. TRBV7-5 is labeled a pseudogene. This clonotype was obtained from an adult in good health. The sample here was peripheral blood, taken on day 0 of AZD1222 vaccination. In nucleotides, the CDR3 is TGTGCCAGAAGCTTAGGAAGACAGGCTCGATGGGAGACCCAGTACTTC. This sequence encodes CARSLGRQARWETQYF.